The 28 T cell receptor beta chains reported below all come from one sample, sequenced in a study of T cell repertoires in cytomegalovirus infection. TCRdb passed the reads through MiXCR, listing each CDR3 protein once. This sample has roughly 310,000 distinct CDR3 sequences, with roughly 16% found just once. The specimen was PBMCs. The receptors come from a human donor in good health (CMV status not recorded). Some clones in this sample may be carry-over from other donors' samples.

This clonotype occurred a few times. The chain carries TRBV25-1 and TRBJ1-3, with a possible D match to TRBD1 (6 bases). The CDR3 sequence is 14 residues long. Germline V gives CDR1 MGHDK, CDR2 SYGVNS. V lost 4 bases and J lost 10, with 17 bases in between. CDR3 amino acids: CASSVTGGRGTIYF. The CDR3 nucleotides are TGTGCCAGCAGTGTGACAGGTGGGAGAGGGACCATATATTTT.

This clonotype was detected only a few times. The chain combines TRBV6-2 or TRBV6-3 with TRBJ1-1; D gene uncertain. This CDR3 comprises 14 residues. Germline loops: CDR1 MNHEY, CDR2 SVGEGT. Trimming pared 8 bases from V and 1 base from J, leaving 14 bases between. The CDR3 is CASQYNLPNTEAFF. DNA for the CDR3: TGTGCCAGCCAATACAACCTCCCGAACACTGAAGCTTTCTTT.

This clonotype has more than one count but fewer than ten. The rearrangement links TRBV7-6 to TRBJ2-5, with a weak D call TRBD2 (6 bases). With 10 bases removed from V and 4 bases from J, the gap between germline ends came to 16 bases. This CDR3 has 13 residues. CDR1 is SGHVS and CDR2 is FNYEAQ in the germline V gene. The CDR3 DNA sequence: TGTGCCACAAACGCGGCGGGGCGAGAGACCCAGTACTTC. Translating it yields CATNAAGRETQYF.

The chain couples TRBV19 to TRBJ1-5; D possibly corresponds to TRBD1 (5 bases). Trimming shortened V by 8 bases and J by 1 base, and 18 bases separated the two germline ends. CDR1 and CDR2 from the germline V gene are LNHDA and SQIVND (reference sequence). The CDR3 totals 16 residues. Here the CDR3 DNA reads TGTGCCAGTTCGGATCCGGGACGGATAAGCAATCAGCCCCAGCATTTT. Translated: CASSDPGRISNQPQHF.

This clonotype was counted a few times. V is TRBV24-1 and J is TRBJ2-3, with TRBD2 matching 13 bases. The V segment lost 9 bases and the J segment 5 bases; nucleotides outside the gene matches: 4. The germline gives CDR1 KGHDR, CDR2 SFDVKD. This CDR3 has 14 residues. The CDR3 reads CATAWTSGGDTQYF. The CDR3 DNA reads TGTGCCACCGCATGGACTAGCGGGGGAGATACGCAGTATTTT.

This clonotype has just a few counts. CDR3 protein: CASSSQPGSPLHF. The CDR3 DNA reads TGTGCCAGCAGCTCCCAGCCCGGGTCACCCCTCCACTTT. This sequence joins TRBV11-1 and TRBJ1-6, with unresolved D. There are 13 residues in the CDR3. Between the trimmed V and J ends, which lost 4 bases and 10 bases, there was a span of 11 bases. Germline values: CDR1 SGHAT, CDR2 FQDESV (reference sequence).

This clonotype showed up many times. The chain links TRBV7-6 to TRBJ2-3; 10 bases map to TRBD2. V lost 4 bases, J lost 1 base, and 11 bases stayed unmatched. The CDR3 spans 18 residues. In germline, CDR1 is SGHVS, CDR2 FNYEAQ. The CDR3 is CASSWTLTSGSGTDTQYF. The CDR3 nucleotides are TGTGCCAGCAGCTGGACCTTGACTAGCGGGTCCGGCACAGATACGCAGTATTTT.

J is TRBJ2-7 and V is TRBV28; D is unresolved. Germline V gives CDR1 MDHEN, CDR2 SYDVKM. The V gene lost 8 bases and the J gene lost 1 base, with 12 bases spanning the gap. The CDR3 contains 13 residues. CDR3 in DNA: TGTGCCAGCTTCACTCGGACGTCCTACGAGCAGTACTTC. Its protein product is CASFTRTSYEQYF. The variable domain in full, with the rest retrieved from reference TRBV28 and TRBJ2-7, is DVKVTQSSRYLVKRTGEKVFLECVQDMDHENMFWYRQDPGLGLRLIYFSYDVKMKEKGDIPEGYSVSREKKERFSLILESASTNQTSMYLCASFTRTSYEQYFGPGTRLTVT.

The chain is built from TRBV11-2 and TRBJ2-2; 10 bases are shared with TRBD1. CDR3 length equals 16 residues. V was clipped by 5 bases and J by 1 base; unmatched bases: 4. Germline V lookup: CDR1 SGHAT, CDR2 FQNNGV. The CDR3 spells CASSPWTGGNTGELFF. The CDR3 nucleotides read TGTGCCAGCAGCCCCTGGACAGGGGGGAACACCGGGGAGCTGTTTTTT.

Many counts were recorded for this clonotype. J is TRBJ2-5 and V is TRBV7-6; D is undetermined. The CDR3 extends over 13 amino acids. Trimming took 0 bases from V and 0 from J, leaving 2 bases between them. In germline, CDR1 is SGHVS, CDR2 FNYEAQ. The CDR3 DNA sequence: TGTGCCAGCAGCTTAGCGGACCAAGAGACCCAGTACTTC. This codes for CASSLADQETQYF.

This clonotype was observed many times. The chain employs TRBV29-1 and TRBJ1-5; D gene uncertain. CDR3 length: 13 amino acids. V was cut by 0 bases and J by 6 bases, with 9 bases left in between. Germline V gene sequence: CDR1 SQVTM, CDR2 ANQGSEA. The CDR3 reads CSVEEPVGQPQHF. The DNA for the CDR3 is TGCAGCGTTGAAGAGCCGGTAGGTCAGCCCCAGCATTTT. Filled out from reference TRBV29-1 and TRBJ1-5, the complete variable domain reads SAVISQKPSRDICQRGTSLTIQCQVDSQVTMMFWYRQQPGQSLTLIATANQGSEATYESGFVIDKFPISRPNLTFSTLTVSNMSPEDSSIYLCSVEEPVGQPQHFGDGTRLSIL.

The CDR3 protein is CASSPFQAGGFTGELFF. The CDR3 DNA reads TGTGCCAGCAGTCCCTTCCAGGCGGGGGGATTCACCGGGGAGCTGTTTTTT. This chain uses TRBV28 with TRBJ2-2, with 8 bases matching TRBD2. The CDR3 totals 17 residues. CDR1 MDHEN and CDR2 SYDVKM come from the germline V gene. The J segment lost 4 bases and the V segment lost 5 bases, leaving 12 bases of the junction unmatched.

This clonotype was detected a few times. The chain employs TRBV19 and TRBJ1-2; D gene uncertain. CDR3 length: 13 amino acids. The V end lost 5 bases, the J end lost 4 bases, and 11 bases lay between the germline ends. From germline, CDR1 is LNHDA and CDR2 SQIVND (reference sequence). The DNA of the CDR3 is TGTGCCAGTAGTGATTGGGCCTTCTATGGCTACACCTTC. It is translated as CASSDWAFYGYTF.

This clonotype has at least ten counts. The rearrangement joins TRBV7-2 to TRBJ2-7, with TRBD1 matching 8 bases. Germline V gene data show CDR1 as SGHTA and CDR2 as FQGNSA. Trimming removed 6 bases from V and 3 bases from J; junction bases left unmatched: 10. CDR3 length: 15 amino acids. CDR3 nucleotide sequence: TGTGCCAGCAGGATGAACTCAGGGGGCCTCTACGAGCAGTACTTC. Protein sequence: CASRMNSGGLYEQYF. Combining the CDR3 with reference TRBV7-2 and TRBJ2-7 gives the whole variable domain GAGVSQSPSNKVTEKGKDVELRCDPISGHTALYWYRQSLGQGLEFLIYFQGNSAPDKSGLPSDRFSAERTGGSVSTLTIQRTQQEDSAVYLCASRMNSGGLYEQYFGPGTRLTVT.

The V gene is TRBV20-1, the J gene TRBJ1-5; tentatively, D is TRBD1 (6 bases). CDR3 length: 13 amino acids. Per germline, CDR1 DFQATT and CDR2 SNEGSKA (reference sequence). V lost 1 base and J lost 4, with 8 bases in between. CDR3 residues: CSARAQGNQPQHF. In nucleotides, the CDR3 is TGCAGTGCTAGAGCCCAGGGGAATCAGCCCCAGCATTTT.

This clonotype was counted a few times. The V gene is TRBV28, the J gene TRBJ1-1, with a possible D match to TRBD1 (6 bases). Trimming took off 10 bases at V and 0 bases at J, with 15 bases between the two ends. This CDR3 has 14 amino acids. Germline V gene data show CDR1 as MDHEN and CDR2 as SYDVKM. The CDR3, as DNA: TGTGCCACCCGGACAGAGACGATGAACACTGAAGCTTTCTTT. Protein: CATRTETMNTEAFF.

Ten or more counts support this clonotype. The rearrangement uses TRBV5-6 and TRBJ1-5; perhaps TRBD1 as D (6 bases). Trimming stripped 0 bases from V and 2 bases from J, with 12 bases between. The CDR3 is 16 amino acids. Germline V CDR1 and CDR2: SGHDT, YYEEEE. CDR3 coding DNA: TGTGCCAGCAGCTTGGCCTCCAGGGGAGGCAATCAGCCCCAGCATTTT. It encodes CASSLASRGGNQPQHF.

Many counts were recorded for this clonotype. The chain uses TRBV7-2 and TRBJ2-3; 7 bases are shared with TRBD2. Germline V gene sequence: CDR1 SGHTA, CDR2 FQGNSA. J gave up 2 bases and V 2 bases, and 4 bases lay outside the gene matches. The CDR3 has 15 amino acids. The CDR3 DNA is TGTGCCAGCAGCTTAAGGCGGGGGACCACAGATACGCAGTATTTT. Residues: CASSLRRGTTDTQYF.

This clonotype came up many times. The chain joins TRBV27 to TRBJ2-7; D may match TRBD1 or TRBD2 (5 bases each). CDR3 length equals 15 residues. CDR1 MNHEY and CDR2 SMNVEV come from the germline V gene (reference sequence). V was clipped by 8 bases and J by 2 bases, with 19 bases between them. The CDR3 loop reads CASRDAKGLTYEQYF. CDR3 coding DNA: TGTGCCAGCCGGGATGCAAAGGGGCTAACCTACGAGCAGTACTTC.

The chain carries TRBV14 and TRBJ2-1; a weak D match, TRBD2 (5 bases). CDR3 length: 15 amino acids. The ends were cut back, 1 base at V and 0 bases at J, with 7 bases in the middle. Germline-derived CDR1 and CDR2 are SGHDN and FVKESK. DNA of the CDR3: TGTGCCAGCAGCCAAGCCGGGATCTCCTACAATGAGCAGTTCTTC. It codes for CASSQAGISYNEQFF.

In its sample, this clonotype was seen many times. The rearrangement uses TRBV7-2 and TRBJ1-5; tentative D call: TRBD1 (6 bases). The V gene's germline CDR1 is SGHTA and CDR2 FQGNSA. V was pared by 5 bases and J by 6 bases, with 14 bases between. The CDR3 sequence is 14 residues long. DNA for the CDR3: TGTGCCAGCAGCCTCGGTGGGGGGGCTCAGCCCCAGCATTTT. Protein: CASSLGGGAQPQHF.

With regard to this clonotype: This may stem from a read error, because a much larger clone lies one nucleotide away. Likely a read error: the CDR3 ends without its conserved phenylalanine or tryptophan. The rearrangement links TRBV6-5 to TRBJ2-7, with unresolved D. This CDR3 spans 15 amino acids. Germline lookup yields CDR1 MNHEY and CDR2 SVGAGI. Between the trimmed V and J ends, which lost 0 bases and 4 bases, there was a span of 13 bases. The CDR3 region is CASSYSVIGLYEQYS. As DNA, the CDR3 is TGTGCCAGCAGTTACTCGGTAATAGGGCTGTACGAGCAGTACTCC.

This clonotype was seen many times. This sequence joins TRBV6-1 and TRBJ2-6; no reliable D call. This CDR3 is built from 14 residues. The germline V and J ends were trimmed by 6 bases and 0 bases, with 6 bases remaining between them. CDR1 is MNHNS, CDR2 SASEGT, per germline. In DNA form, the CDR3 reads TGTGCCAGCAGGGTGATCTCTGGGGCCAACGTCCTGACTTTC. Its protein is CASRVISGANVLTF.

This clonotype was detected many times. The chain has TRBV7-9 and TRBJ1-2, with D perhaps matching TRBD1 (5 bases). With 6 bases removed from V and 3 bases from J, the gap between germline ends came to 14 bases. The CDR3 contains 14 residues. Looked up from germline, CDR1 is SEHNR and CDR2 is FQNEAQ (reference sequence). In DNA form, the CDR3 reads TGTGCCAGCAGTGACGGGGCGACGGACTATGGCTACACCTTC. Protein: CASSDGATDYGYTF.

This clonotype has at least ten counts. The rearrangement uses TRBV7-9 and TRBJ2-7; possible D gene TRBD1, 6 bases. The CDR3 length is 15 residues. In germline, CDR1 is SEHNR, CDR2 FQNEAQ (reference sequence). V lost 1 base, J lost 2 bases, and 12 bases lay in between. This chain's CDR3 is CASSLEGVRAYEQYF. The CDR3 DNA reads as TGTGCCAGCAGCTTAGAGGGGGTCAGGGCCTACGAGCAGTACTTC.

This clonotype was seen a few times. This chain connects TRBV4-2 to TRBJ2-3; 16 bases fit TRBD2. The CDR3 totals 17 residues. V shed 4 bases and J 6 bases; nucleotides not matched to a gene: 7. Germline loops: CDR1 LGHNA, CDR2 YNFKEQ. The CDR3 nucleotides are TGTGCCAGCAGCCGCCTGGGACTAGCGGGGGGGCCGGATACGCAGTATTTT. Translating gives CASSRLGLAGGPDTQYF.

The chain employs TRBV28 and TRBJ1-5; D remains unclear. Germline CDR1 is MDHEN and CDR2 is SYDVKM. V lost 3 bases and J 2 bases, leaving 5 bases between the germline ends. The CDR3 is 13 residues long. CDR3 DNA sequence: TGTGCCAGCAGTTTGTGTGGCAATCAGCCCCAGCATTTT. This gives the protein CASSLCGNQPQHF.

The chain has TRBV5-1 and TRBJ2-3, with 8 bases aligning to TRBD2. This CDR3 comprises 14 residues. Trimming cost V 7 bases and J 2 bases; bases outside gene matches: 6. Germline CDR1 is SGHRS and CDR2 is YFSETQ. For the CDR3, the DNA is TGCGCCAGCGGAGCGGGGGACCCCACAGATACGCAGTATTTT. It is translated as CASGAGDPTDTQYF.